The present entry profiles one TCR beta chain with its context. Amplification of TCR beta CDR3 from genomic DNA used two-round multiplex PCR. Primers specific to each TRBV and TRBJ gene drove first-round PCR. TCRdb ran MiXCR on the multiplex PCR reads and lists one entry per CDR3 protein. The table records about 36,000 distinct CDR3 sequences, approximately 36% of them present only once. The entry originates in a study of prognosis after radiotherapy for stage I lung cancer. This CDR3 has 16 residues. The germline CDR1 and CDR2 sequences are SEHNR and FQNEAQ (reference sequence). V dropped 7 bases and J dropped 1 base, with 16 bases sitting between them.

This clonotype was sampled from a donor at least 50 years old with non-small cell lung cancer. Material: PBMCs, obtained before or after stereotactic body radiation therapy (not recorded which). The chain combines TRBV7-9 with TRBJ2-2; unclear D gene. The CDR3 sequence is CASILRAGLNTGELFF. CDR3 DNA sequence: TGTGCCAGCATCCTAAGAGCTGGCCTGAACACCGGGGAGCTGTTTTTT. The entire variable domain, with the rest obtained from reference TRBV7-9 and TRBJ2-2, is as follows: DTGVSQNPRHKITKRGQNVTFRCDPISEHNRLYWYRQTLGQGPEFLTYFQNEAQLEKSRLLSDRFSAERPKGSFSTLEIQRTEQGDSAMYLCASILRAGLNTGELFFGEGSRLTVL.